The source of this TCR beta chain is a study of T cell responses to AZD1222 COVID-19 vaccine. Overall study results and limits: Unmutated variant regions reportedly attract nearly half of all spike-specific TCRs. Repertoire sampling happened only post peak T cell response. White British ancestry dominated among donors, who included more females, and clonal diversity was possibly underestimated.

CDR3 length: 15 residues. Germline values: CDR1 SEHNR, CDR2 FQNEAQ (reference sequence). V was pared by 4 bases and J by 7 bases, with 16 bases between. Concerning this clone: The target antigen is unknown.

Sequenced by immunoSEQ multiplex PCR; TCRdb stores in-frame clones only, minus some. The data show approximately 14,000 clones, with approximately 80% seen just once and 30% to 40% held by the top ten. This receptor was identified in an adult who received the AZD1222 COVID-19 vaccine. The chain links TRBV7-9 to TRBJ1-4; D is perhaps TRBD1 (6 bases). The specimen was peripheral blood, collected 28 days after the second AZD1222 dose. CDR3 DNA: TGTGCCAGCAGCTCCGGGGGCGTTTCGGGTGAAAAACTGTTTTTT. This codes for CASSSGGVSGEKLFF.